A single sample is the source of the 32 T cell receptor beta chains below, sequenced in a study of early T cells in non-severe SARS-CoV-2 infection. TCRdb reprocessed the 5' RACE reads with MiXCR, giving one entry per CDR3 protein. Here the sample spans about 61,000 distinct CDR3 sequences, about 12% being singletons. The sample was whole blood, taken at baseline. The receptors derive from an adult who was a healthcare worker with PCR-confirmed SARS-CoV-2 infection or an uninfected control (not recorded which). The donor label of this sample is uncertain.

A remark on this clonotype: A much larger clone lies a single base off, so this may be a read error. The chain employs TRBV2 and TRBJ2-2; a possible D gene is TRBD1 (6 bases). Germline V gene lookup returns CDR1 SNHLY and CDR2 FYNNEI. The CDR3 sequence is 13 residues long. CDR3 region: CASGEGDIGELFF. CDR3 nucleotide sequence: TGTGCCAGCGGTGAAGGGGACATCGGGGAGCTGTTTTTT.

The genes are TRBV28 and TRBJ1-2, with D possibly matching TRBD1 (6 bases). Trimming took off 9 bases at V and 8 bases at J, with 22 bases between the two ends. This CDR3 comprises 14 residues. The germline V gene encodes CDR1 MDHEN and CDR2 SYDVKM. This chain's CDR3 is CASLVLSRGGGYTF. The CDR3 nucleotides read TGTGCCAGTCTGGTTCTATCCAGGGGCGGAGGCTACACCTTC.

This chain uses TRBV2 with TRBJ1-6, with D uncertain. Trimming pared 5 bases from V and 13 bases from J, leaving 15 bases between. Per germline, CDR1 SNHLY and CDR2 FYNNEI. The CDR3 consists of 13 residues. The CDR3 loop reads CASSLGPESPLHF. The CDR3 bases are TGTGCCAGCAGTTTAGGACCAGAGAGCCCCCTCCACTTT.

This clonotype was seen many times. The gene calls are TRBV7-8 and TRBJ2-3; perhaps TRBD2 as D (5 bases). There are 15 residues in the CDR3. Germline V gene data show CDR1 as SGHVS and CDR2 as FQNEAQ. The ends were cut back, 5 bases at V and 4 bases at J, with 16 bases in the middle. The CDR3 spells CASSETGVLADTQYF. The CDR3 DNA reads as TGTGCCAGCAGCGAAACCGGGGTGTTAGCAGATACGCAGTATTTT.

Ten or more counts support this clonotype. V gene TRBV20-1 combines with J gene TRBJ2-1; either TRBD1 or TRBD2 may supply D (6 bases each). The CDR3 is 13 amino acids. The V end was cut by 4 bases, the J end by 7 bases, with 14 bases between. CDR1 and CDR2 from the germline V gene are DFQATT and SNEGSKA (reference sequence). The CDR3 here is CSAMGGRLNEQFF. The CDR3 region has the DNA TGCAGTGCTATGGGGGGCCGATTGAATGAGCAGTTCTTC.

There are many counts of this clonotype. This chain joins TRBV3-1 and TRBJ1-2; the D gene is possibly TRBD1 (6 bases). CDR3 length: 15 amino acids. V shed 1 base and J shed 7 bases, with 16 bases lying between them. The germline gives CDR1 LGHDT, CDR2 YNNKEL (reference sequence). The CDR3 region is CASSQAPAGEGGYTF. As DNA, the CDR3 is TGTGCCAGCAGCCAAGCTCCGGCAGGGGAGGGTGGCTACACCTTC.

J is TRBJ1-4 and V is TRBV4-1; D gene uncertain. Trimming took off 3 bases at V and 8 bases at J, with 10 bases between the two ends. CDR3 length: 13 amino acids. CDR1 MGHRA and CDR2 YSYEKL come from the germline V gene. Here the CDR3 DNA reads TGCGCCAGCAGCCAGACCGGAGGAGAAAAACTGTTTTTT. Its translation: CASSQTGGEKLFF.

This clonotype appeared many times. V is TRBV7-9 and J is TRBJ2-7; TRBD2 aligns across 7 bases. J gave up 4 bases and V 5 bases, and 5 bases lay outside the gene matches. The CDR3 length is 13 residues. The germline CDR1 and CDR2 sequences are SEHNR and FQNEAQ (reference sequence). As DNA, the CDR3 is TGTGCCAGCAGCCATGCTAGCGGATACGAGCAGTACGTC. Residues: CASSHASGYEQYV.

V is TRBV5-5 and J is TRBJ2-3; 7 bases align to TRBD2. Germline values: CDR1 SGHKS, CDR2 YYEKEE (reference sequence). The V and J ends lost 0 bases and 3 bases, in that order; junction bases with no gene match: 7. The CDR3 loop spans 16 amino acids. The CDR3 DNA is TGTGCCAGCAGCTTGGGCGCTACTAGCGCAACAGATACGCAGTATTTT. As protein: CASSLGATSATDTQYF.

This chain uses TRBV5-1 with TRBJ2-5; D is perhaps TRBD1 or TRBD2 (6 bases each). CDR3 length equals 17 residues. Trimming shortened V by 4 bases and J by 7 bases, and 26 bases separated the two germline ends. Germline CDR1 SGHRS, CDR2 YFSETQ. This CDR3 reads CASSPAAARGPMGTQYF. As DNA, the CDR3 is TGCGCCAGCAGCCCCGCCGCCGCCCGGGGGCCTATGGGGACCCAGTACTTC.

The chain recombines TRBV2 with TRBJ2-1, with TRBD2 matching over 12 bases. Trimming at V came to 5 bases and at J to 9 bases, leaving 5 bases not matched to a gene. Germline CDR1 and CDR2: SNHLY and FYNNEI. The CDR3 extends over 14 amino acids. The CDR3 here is CASSSKTSGGEQFF. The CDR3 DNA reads TGTGCCAGCAGTTCAAAGACTAGCGGGGGTGAGCAGTTCTTC. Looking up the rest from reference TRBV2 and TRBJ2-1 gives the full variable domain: EPEVTQTPSHQVTQMGQEVILRCVPISNHLYFYWYRQILGQKVEFLVSFYNNEISEKSEIFDDQFSVERPDGSNFTLKIRSTKLEDSAMYFCASSSKTSGGEQFFGPGTRLTVL.

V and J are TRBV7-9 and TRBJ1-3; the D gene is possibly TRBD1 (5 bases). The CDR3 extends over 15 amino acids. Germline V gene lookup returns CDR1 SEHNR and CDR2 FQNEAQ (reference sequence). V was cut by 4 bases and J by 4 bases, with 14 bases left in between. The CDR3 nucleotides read TGTGCCAGCAGCTCTAGAGGACACTTCGGAAACACCATATATTTT. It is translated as CASSSRGHFGNTIYF.

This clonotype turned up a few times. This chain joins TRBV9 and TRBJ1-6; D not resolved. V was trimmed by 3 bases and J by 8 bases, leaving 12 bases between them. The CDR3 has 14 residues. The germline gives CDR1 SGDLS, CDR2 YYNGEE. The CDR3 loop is CASSAIDTYSPLHF. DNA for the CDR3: TGTGCCAGCAGCGCCATCGACACCTATTCACCCCTCCACTTT. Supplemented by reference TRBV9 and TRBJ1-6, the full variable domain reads DSGVTQTPKHLITATGQRVTLRCSPRSGDLSVYWYQQSLDQGLQFLIQYYNGEERAKGNILERFSAQQFPDLHSELNLSSLELGDSALYFCASSAIDTYSPLHFGNGTRLTVT.

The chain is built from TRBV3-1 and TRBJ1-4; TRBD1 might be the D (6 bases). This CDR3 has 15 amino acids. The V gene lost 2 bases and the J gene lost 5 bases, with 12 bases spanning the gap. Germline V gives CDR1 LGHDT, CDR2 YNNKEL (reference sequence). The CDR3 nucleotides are TGTGCCAGCAGCCAACTGACAGGAAGCAATGAAAAACTGTTTTTT. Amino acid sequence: CASSQLTGSNEKLFF.

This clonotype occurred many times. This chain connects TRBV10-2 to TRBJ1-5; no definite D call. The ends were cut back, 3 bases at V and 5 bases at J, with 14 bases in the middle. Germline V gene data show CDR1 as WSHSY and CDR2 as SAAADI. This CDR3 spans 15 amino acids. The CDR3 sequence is CASSDPSQLHQPQHF. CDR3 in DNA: TGCGCCAGCAGTGACCCATCACAGCTCCATCAGCCCCAGCATTTT.

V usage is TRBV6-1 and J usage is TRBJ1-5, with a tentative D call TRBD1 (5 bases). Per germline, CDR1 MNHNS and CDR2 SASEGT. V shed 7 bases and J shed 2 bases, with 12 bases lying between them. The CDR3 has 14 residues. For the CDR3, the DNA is TGTGCCAGCAACTGGCAGGGAGGCAATCAGCCCCAGCATTTT. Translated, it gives CASNWQGGNQPQHF.

The CDR3 DNA sequence: TGTGCCAGCAGCCAGGGACAGCTGAACACTGAAGCTTTCTTT. It codes for CASSQGQLNTEAFF. This chain links TRBV5-6 with TRBJ1-1; 7 bases align to TRBD1. Germline CDR1 is SGHDT and CDR2 is YYEEEE. This CDR3 has 14 amino acids. V gave up 4 bases and J gave up 0 bases; unmatched junction bases: 3.

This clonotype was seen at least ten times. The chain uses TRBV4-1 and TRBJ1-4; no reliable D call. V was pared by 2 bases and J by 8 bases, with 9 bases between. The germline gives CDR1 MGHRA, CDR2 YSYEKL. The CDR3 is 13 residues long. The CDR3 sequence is CASSQWGDEKLFF. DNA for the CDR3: TGCGCCAGCAGCCAATGGGGTGACGAAAAACTGTTTTTT.

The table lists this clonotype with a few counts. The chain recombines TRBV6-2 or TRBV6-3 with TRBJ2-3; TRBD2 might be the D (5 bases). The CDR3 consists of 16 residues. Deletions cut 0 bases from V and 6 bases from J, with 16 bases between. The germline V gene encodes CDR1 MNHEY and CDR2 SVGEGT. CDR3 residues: CASSYSGGLLSDTQYF. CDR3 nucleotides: TGTGCCAGCAGTTACTCGGGCGGGCTCCTCTCTGATACGCAGTATTTT.

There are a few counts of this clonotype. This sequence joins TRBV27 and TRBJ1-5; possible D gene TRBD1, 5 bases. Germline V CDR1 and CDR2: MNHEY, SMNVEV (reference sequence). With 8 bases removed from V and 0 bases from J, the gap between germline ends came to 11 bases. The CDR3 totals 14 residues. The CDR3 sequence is CASCDRYSNQPQHF. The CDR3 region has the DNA TGTGCCAGCTGCGACAGATATAGCAATCAGCCCCAGCATTTT.

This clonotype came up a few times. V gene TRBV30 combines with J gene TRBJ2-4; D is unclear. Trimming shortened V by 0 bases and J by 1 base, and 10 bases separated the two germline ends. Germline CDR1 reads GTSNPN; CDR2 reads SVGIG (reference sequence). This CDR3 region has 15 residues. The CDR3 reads CAWSVPLGAKNIQYF. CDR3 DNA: TGTGCCTGGAGTGTACCCCTGGGGGCCAAAAACATTCAGTACTTC.

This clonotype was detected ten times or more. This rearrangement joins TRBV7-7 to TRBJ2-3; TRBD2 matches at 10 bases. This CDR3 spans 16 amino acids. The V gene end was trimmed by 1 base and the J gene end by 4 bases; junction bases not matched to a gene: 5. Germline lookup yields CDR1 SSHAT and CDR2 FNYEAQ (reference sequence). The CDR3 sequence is CASSLGSGGFADTQYF. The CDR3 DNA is TGTGCCAGCAGCTTAGGTAGCGGGGGGTTCGCAGATACGCAGTATTTT.

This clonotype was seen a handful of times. The CDR3 DNA is TGCGCCAGCAGCCAAGAGAGGCAGGGCACAGATACGCAGTATTTT. Protein sequence: CASSQERQGTDTQYF. This chain connects TRBV4-1 to TRBJ2-3; no reliable D call. CDR3 length equals 15 residues. V lost 0 bases to trimming and J lost 1 base, with 8 bases between them. CDR1 is MGHRA and CDR2 is YSYEKL in the germline V gene.

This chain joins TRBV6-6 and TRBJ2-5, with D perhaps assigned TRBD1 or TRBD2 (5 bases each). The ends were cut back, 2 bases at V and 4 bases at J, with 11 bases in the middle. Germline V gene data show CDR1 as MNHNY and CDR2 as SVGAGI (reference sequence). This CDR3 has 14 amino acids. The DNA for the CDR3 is TGTGCCAGCAGTTACGGGACCCGGGGAGAGACCCAGTACTTC. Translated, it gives CASSYGTRGETQYF.

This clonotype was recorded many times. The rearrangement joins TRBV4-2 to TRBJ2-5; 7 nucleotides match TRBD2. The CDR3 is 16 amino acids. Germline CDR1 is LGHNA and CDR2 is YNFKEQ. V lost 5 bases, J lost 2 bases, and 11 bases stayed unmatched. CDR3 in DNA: TGTGCCAGCAGCGGAGAAGTTCCGGGGGGACAAGAGACCCAGTACTTC. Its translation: CASSGEVPGGQETQYF.

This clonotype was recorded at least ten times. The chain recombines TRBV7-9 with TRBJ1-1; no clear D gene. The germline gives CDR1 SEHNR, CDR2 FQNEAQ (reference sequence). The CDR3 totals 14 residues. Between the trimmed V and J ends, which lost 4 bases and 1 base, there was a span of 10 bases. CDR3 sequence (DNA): TGTGCCAGCAGCTCCTCGTGGGGGAACACTGAAGCTTTCTTT. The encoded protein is CASSSSWGNTEAFF.

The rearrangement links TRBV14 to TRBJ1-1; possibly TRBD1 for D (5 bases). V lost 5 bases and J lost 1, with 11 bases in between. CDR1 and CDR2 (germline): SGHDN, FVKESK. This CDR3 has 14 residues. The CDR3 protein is CASSVRGQNTEAFF. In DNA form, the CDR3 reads TGTGCCAGCAGCGTGCGGGGCCAGAACACTGAAGCTTTCTTT.

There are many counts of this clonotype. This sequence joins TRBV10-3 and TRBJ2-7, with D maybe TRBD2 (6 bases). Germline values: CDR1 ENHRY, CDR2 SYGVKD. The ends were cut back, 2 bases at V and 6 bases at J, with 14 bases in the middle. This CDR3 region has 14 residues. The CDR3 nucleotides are TGTGCCATCAGTGAGGCCCCACTTAGCGGCGAGCAGTACGTC. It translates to CAISEAPLSGEQYV.

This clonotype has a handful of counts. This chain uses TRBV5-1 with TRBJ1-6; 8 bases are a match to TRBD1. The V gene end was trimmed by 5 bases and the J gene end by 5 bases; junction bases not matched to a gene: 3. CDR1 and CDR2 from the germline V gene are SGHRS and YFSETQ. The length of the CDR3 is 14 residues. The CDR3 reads CASRLQGDNSPLHF. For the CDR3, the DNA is TGCGCCAGCAGACTACAGGGGGATAATTCACCCCTCCACTTT.

CDR3 protein: CASSLGQGETNTGELFF. CDR3 bases: TGTGCCAGCAGTTTGGGACAGGGAGAGACGAACACCGGGGAGCTGTTTTTT. The genes are TRBV12-3 or TRBV12-4 and TRBJ2-2; 9 nucleotides align to TRBD1. With V trimmed by 3 bases and J by 0 bases, 5 bases remained unmatched. The CDR3 totals 17 residues.

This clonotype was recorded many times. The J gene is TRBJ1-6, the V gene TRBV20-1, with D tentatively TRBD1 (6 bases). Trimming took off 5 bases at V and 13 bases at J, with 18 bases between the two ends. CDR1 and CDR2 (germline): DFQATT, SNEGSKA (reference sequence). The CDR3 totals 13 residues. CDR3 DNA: TGCAGTGCTGGAGGGGTTGAACAGGGTCCCCTCCACTTT. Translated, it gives CSAGGVEQGPLHF.

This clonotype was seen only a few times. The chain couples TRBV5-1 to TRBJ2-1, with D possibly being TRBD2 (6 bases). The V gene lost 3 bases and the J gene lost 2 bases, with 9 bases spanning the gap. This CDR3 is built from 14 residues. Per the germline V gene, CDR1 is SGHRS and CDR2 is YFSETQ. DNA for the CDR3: TGCGCCAGCAGCTGGGGGGAGCCCTACAATGAGCAGTTCTTC. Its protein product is CASSWGEPYNEQFF.